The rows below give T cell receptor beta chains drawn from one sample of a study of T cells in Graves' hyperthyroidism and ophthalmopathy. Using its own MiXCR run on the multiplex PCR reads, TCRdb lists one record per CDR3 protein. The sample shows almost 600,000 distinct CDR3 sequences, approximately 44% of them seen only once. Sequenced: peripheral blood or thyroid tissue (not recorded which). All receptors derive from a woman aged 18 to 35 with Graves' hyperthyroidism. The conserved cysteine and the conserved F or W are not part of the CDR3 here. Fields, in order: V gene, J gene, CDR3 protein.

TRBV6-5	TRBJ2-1	ASSYSSLVSYNEQF
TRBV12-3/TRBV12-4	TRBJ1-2	ASRARQGARYGYT
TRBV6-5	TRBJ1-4	ASTTRERISTTNEKLF
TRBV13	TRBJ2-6	ASSLGRTGVLT
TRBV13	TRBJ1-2	ASSFRQVGGTNYGYT
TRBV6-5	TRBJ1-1	ASSSIVGNTEAF
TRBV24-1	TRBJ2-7	ARPSILYEQY
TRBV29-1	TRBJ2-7	SVEGAPDRGYEQY
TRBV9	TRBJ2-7	ASSVAAGGSYEQY
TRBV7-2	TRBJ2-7	ASSSWGGGEQY
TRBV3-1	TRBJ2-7	ASSHGPSYEQY
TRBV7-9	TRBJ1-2	ASSLEGYSHGYT
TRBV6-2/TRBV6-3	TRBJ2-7	ASSTGQGWY
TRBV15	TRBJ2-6	ATSTNRGGANVLT
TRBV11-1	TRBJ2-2	ASSLAISGINGELF
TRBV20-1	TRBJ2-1	SAPPGTLADNEQF
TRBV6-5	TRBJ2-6	ASHQGTGANVLT
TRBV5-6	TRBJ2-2	ASSFRRYTGELF
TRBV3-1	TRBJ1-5	ASSQGWGEGVQPQH
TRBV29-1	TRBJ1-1	SVDPGQGITEAF
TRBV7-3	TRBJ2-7	ASSLRSSNEQY
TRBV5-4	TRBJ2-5	ASSSLAGDGWETQY
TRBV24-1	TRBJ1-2	TTSDRRGGYYGYT
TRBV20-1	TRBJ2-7	SVASLAGGPGEQY
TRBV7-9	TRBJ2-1	ASSSEPGPPNSF
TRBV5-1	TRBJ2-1	ASSLSVDNEQF
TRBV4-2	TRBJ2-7	ASSLEYKVITYEQY
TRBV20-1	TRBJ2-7	SASPLAGTFYEQY
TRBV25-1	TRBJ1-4	ASLTGREANEKLF
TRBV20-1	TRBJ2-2	SATGPGPPNTGELF
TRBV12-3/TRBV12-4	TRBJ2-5	ASSLAGRLQETQY
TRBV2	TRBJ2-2	ASSLAGQGANTGELF
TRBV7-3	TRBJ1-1	ASSRQGVGTEAF
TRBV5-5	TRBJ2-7	ASSLMGTGTYEQY
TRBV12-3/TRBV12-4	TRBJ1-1	ASSERRDTEAF